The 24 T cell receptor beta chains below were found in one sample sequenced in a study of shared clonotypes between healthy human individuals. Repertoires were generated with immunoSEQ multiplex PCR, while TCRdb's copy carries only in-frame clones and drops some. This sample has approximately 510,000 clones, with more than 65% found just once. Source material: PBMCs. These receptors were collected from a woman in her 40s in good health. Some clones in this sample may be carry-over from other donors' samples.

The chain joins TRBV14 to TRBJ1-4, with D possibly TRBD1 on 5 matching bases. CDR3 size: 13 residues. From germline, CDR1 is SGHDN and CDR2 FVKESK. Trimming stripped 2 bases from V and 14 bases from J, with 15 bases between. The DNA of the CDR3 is TGTGCCAGCAGCCAAAGGGGATTTCGATTGCTGTTTTTT. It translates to CASSQRGFRLLFF.

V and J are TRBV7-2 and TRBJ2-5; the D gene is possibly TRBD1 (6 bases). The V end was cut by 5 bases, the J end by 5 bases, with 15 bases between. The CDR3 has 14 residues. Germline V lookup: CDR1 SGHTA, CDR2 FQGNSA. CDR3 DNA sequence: TGTGCCAGCAGCGCCAACAGGGCCACTGAGACCCAGTACTTC. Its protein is CASSANRATETQYF.

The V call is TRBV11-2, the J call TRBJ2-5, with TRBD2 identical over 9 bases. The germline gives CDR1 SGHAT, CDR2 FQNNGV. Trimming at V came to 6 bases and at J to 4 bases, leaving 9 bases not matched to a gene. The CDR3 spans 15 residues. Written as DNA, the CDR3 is TGTGCCAGCAGAGCTCTAGCGGGGAGGGGAGAGACCCAGTACTTC. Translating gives CASRALAGRGETQYF.

The CDR3 DNA sequence: TGCGCCAGCAGCTTGGTTGCAGCTGGCTATGGCTACACCTTC. Translated: CASSLVAAGYGYTF. This rearrangement joins TRBV5-1 to TRBJ1-2, with no clear D. Between the trimmed V and J ends, which lost 0 bases and 4 bases, there was a span of 10 bases. The CDR3 totals 14 residues. Per germline, CDR1 SGHRS and CDR2 YFSETQ. Using reference TRBV5-1 and TRBJ1-2 for the parts outside the CDR3, the full variable domain is KAGVTQTPRYLIKTRGQQVTLSCSPISGHRSVSWYQQTPGQGLQFLFEYFSETQRNKGNFPGRFSGRQFSNSRSEMNVSTLELGDSALYLCASSLVAAGYGYTFGSGTRLTVV.

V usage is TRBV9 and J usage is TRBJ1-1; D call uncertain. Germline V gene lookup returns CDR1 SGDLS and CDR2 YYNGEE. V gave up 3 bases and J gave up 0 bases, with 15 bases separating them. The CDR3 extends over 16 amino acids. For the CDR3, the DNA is TGTGCCAGCAGCGCCCCCGTTGGCGGCCTGAACACTGAAGCTTTCTTT. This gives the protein CASSAPVGGLNTEAFF.

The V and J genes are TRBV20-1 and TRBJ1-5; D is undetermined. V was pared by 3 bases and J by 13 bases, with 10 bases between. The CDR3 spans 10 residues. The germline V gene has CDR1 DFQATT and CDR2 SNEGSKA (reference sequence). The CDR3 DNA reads TGCAGTGCTAGTGGATTAGCTCAGCATTTT. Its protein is CSASGLAQHF.

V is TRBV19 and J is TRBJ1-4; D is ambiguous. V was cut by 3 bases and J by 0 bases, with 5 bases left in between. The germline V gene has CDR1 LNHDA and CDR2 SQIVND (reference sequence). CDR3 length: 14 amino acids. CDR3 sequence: CASSIPATNEKLFF. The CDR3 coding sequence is TGTGCCAGTAGTATTCCTGCAACTAATGAAAAACTGTTTTTT.

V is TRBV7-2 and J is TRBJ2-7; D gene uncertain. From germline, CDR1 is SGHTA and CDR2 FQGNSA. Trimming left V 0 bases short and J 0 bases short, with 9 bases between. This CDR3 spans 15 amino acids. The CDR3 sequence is CASSLAVGDSYEQYF. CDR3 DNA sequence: TGTGCCAGCAGCTTAGCGGTTGGCGACTCCTACGAGCAGTACTTC.

The CDR3 reads CASSVSGESYNEQFF. CDR3 in DNA: TGTGCCAGCAGCGTGAGCGGGGAATCCTACAATGAGCAGTTCTTC. The chain combines TRBV9 with TRBJ2-1, with 7 bases identical to TRBD2. From germline, CDR1 is SGDLS and CDR2 YYNGEE. V shed 2 bases, J shed 1 base, and the junction held 3 bases outside the gene matches. The CDR3 runs 15 residues.

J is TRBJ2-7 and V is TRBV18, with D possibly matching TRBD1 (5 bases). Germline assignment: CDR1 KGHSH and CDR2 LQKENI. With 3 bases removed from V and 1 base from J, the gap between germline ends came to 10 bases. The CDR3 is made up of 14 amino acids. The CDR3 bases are TGTGCCAGCTCACCTGACAGTACATCCTACGAGCAGTACTTC. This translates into CASSPDSTSYEQYF.

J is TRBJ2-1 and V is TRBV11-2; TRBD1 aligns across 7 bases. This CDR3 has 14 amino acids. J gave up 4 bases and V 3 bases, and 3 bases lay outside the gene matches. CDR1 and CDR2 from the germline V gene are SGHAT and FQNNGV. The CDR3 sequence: CASSFRTGYNEQFF. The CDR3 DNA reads TGTGCCAGCAGCTTCCGGACAGGATACAATGAGCAGTTCTTC.

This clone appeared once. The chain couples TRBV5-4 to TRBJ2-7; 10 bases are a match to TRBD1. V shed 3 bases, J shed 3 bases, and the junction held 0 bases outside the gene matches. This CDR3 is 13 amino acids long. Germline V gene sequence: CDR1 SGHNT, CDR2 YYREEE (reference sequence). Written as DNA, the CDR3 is TGTGCCAGCAGCTGGACAGGGGGCTACGAGCAGTACTTC. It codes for CASSWTGGYEQYF. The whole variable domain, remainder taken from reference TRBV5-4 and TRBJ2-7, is ETGVTQSPTHLIKTRGQQVTLRCSSQSGHNTVSWYQQALGQGPQFIFQYYREEENGRGNFPPRFSGLQFPNYSSELNVNALELDDSALYLCASSWTGGYEQYFGPGTRLTVT.

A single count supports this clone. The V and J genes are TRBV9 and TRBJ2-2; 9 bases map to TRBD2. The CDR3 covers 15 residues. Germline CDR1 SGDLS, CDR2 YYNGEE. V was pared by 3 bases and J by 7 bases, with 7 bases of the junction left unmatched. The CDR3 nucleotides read TGTGCCAGCAGCGGGAAGCGGGAGGTGGGCGGGGAGCTGTTTTTT. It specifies CASSGKREVGGELFF.

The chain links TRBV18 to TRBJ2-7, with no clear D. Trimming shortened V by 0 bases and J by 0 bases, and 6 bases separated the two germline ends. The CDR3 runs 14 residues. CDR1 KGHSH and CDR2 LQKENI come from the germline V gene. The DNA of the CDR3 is TGTGCCAGCTCACCACCGGTCCGCTCCTACGAGCAGTACTTC. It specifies CASSPPVRSYEQYF.

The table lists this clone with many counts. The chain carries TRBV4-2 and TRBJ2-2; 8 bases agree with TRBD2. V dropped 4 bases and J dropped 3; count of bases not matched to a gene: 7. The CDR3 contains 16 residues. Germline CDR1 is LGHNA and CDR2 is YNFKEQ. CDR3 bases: TGTGCCAGCAGCCGCAGCGGGAGAGAGGACACCGGGGAGCTGTTTTTT. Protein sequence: CASSRSGREDTGELFF.

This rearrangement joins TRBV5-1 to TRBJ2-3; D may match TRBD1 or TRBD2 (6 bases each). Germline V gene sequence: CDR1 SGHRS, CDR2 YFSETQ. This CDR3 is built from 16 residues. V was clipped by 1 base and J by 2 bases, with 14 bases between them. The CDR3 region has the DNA TGCGCCAGCAGCTTGCGGGGGCCTTTCTTCACAGATACGCAGTATTTT. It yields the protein CASSLRGPFFTDTQYF. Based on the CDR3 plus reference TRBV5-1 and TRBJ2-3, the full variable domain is KAGVTQTPRYLIKTRGQQVTLSCSPISGHRSVSWYQQTPGQGLQFLFEYFSETQRNKGNFPGRFSGRQFSNSRSEMNVSTLELGDSALYLCASSLRGPFFTDTQYFGPGTRLTVL.

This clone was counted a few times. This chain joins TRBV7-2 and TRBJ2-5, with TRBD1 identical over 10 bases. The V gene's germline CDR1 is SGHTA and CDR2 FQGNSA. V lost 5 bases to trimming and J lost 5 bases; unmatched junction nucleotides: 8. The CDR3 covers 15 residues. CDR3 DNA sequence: TGTGCCAGCAGCCCCGGGACAGGGGTTGGGGAGACCCAGTACTTC. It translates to CASSPGTGVGETQYF.

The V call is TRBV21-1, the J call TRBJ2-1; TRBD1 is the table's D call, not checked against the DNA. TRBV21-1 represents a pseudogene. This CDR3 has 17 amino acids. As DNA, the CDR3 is TGTGCCAGCAGCAAAGGGGGAGACGACAGGGGTTACAATGAGCAGTTCTTC. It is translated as CASSKGGDDRGYNEQFF.

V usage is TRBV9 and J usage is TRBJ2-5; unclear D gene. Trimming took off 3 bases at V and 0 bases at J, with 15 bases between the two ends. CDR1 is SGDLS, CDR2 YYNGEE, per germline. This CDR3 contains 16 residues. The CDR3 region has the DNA TGTGCCAGCAGCGCCGGTCCTGCGAACCACCAAGAGACCCAGTACTTC. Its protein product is CASSAGPANHQETQYF.

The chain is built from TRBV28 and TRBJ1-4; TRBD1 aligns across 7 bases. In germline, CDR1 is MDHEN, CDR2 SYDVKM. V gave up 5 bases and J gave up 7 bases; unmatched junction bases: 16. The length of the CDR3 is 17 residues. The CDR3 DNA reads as TGTGCCAGCAGTGACGGGACAGTGGGGGTGTGGGGTGAAAAACTGTTTTTT. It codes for CASSDGTVGVWGEKLFF.

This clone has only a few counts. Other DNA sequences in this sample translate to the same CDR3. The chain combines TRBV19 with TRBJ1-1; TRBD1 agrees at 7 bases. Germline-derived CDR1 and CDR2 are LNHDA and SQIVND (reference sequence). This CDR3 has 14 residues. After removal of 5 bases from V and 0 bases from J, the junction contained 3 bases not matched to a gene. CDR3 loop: CASSAGQLNTEAFF. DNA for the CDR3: TGTGCCAGTAGTGCGGGACAGCTGAACACTGAAGCTTTCTTT.

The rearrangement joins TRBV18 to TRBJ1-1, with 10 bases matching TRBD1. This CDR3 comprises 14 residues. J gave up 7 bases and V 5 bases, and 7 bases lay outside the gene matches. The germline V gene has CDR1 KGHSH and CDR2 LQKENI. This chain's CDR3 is CASSETGGSGEAFF. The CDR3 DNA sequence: TGTGCCAGCTCAGAGACAGGGGGCTCGGGTGAAGCTTTCTTT.

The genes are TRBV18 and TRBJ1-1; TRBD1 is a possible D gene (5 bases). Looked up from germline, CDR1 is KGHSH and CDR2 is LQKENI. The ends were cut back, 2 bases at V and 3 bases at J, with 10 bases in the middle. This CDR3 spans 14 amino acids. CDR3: CASSPSGMYTEAFF. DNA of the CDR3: TGTGCCAGCTCACCATCAGGGATGTACACTGAAGCTTTCTTT.

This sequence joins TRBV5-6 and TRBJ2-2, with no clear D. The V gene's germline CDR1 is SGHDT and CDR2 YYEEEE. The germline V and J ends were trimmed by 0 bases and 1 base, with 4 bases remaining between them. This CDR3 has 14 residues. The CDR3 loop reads CASSLGLNTGELFF. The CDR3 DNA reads TGTGCCAGCAGCTTGGGTCTGAACACCGGGGAGCTGTTTTTT.